There are a few counts of the clone carrying this TCR beta chain. This sample stems from a study of blood T cells in healthy people across ages. The authors ran a second PCR of 7 to 11 cycles using a sample-barcoded 5' primer and a J-beta primer mix. TCRdb re-called the 5' RACE reads with MiXCR, one entry per CDR3 protein. The sample has more than 1,000,000 distinct CDR3 sequences; about 23% are singletons. These same records also appear under a second study, on T cells of mothers and their children. In that study: For each mother, over 9.5 million TCR beta CDR3 reads were obtained, and for each child, a few million.

The sequencing sample was made of blood. This receptor was obtained from a girl aged 2-10 years in good health.

As DNA, the CDR3 is TGTGCGACTGCGGCTAGCGGAGATTACGAGCAGTACTTC. It codes for CATAASGDYEQYF. The chain uses TRBV10-3 and TRBJ2-1; TRBD2 matches 7 bases. The J call may not be correct, given that the DNA end is closer to TRBJ2-7. Germline CDR1 and CDR2: ENHRY and SYGVKD. The CDR3 totals 13 residues.